A selection of T cell receptor beta chains follows, all from one sample in a study of blood T cell repertoires in COVID-19. Generated by immunoSEQ multiplex PCR, the TCRdb table keeps only in-frame clones and is missing some. The sample lists about 320,000 clones; 85% were seen once. The sample comprised PBMCs or T cells enriched from blood (not recorded which). These receptor sequences come from a woman aged 25 to 39 who had been exposed to COVID-19. CDR3s include the opening cysteine and the closing phenylalanine or tryptophan. D genes are given only for firm matches. Clone size is given for some rows only: seen once, a few or many times, or a class if the clone is expanded.

CDR3 DNA	CDR3 protein	clone size	J gene	D gene	V gene
TGTGCCAGCAGCACAGGGGGAGGAGCCAAAAACATTCAGTACTTC	CASSTGGGAKNIQYF	NA	TRBJ2-4	TRBD1	TRBV9
TGTGCCAGCAGCCCCCCCGGAAACATTCAGTACTTC	CASSPPGNIQYF	NA	TRBJ2-4	NA	TRBV11-2
TGTGCCAGCAGCTTAGAGGCCGCAGACACTTCACCCCTCCACTTT	CASSLEAADTSPLHF	NA	TRBJ1-6	NA	TRBV7-6
TGTGCCAGCAGCCCAGGCTCCACTAGCGGTTACAATGAGCAGTTCTTC	CASSPGSTSGYNEQFF	NA	TRBJ2-1	TRBD2	TRBV11-2
TGTGCCAGCTCACAAAACAGGGGCCAGAACACCGGGGAGCTGTTTTTT	CASSQNRGQNTGELFF	NA	TRBJ2-2	TRBD1	TRBV18
TGTGCCAGCAGCTTACAGGGGGCGGACTATGGCTACACCTTC	CASSLQGADYGYTF	NA	TRBJ1-2	TRBD1	TRBV5-4
TGTGCCAGCAGTAAGACTAGAACGGGGGAGCTGTTTTTT	CASSKTRTGELFF	NA	TRBJ2-2	NA	TRBV12-3/TRBV12-4
TGTGCCAGCAGCCTTAGCGGGGGGGGCACAGATACGCAGTATTTT	CASSLSGGGTDTQYF	NA	TRBJ2-3	TRBD2	TRBV3-1/TRBV3-2
TGTGCTAGCACCCTTGGCGGGACAGGGGGCTTTAATGAAAAACTGTTTTTT	CASTLGGTGGFNEKLFF	NA	TRBJ1-4	TRBD1	TRBV7-7
TGCGCCAGCAGTCAATGTCCTAGCGGGGGGAATATTTTCTCTGGGGCCAACGTCCTGACTTTC	CASSQCPSGGNIFSGANVLTF	NA	TRBJ2-6	TRBD2	TRBV23-1
TGTGCCAGCAGCCCGGACAGGGCCAGCTCCTACGAGCAGTACTTC	CASSPDRASSYEQYF	NA	TRBJ2-7	TRBD1	TRBV2
TGTGCCAGCAGTTCAGCGGGAGGGTTATCCTACGAGCAGTACTTC	CASSSAGGLSYEQYF	NA	TRBJ2-7	TRBD2	TRBV28
TGCAGTGCTATCCGGGACAGTGCTTACACCTTC	CSAIRDSAYTF	NA	TRBJ1-2	TRBD1	TRBV20-1
TGCGCCAGCAGCCGCGTGCGGTACAGGGGGCAGACAGATACGCAGTATTTT	CASSRVRYRGQTDTQYF	NA	TRBJ2-3	TRBD1	TRBV5-1
TGCGCCAGCAGTGAGTCAGGGGGCGGCACTGAAGCTTTCTTT	CASSESGGGTEAFF	NA	TRBJ1-1	TRBD1	TRBV10-1
TGTGCCAGCAGTTTAACAGGGGGCAGGTACACTGAAGCTTTCTTT	CASSLTGGRYTEAFF	NA	TRBJ1-1	TRBD1	TRBV28
TGTGCCAGCAGCTCCACAATCGACAGGGTAGAGTCGAGGGCCAACGTCCTGACTTTC	CASSSTIDRVESRANVLTF	NA	TRBJ2-6	TRBD1	TRBV5-4
TGTGCCTGGGGGGAGAGCGACCGTGGCTACACCTTC	CAWGESDRGYTF	NA	TRBJ1-2	NA	TRBV30
TGTGCCAGCAGCCCGGGGACAGGCTTCACAGATACGCAGTATTTT	CASSPGTGFTDTQYF	NA	TRBJ2-3	TRBD1	TRBV6-2/TRBV6-3
TGTGCCTGGAGTGTACGTAACAGGGGGGACGGCTACACCTTC	CAWSVRNRGDGYTF	NA	TRBJ1-2	TRBD1	TRBV30
TGCAGTGCTACCAACAGGGATGGCTACACCTTC	CSATNRDGYTF	NA	TRBJ1-2	NA	TRBV20-1
TGTGCCGCTTCTAGACAGGGTACCGTAGGGGCCACTGAAGCTTTCTTT	CAASRQGTVGATEAFF	NA	TRBJ1-1	TRBD1	TRBV10-3
TGCGCCAGCAGTCAATCGGGGTCGGACAGGGGGCCCTACGAGCAGTACTTC	CASSQSGSDRGPYEQYF	NA	TRBJ2-7	TRBD1	TRBV23-1
TGTGCCAGCAGCTTAACAGGACACAACTACGAGCAGTACTTC	CASSLTGHNYEQYF	NA	TRBJ2-7	NA	TRBV7-3
TGTGCCAGCAGCTCCTACAGCTATGGCTACACCTTC	CASSSYSYGYTF	NA	TRBJ1-2	NA	TRBV5-6
TGTGCCAGCAGAAGGACAGATAATTCACCCCTCCACTTT	CASRRTDNSPLHF	NA	TRBJ1-6	NA	TRBV28
TGTGCCAGCAGTGAAAATGGGCCTATAGGTGAAGCTTTCTTT	CASSENGPIGEAFF	NA	TRBJ1-1	NA	TRBV2
TGTGCCAGTAGTATAGGGGGCGACAATTCACCCCTCCACTTT	CASSIGGDNSPLHF	NA	TRBJ1-6	NA	TRBV19
TGTGCCAGCAGCTCAAGGGGAGGAGGGTTTGGATCACCCCTCCACTTT	CASSSRGGGFGSPLHF	NA	TRBJ1-6	NA	TRBV7-2
TGTGCCTGGAGTCCGGAGGGCGCCTATGGCTACACCTTC	CAWSPEGAYGYTF	NA	TRBJ1-2	NA	TRBV30
TGTGCCACCAGCAGAACAGGGGGCCTGAACGAGCAGTACTTC	CATSRTGGLNEQYF	few	TRBJ2-7	TRBD1	TRBV15
TGTGCCAGCAGTGAAGCTCAGGACTATGGCTACACCTTC	CASSEAQDYGYTF	NA	TRBJ1-2	NA	TRBV2
TGTGCCAGCACCCCTAGCGGGGGGCTTCCCTACGAGCAGTACTTC	CASTPSGGLPYEQYF	NA	TRBJ2-7	TRBD2	TRBV28
TGTGCCAGCAGCGAGAGGAGCTATGGCTACACCTTC	CASSERSYGYTF	once	TRBJ1-2	NA	TRBV12-3/TRBV12-4
TGTGCCAGCAGTTCCCTGACAGGGGAGGCCAAAAACATTCAGTACTTC	CASSSLTGEAKNIQYF	NA	TRBJ2-4	TRBD1	TRBV6-5
TGCAGCGTTGACGAAGCAGGGGTGGCTGAAAAACTGTTTTTT	CSVDEAGVAEKLFF	NA	TRBJ1-4	NA	TRBV29-1
TGTGCCAGCAACATAGGGGGACACTCCTACAATGAGCAGTTCTTC	CASNIGGHSYNEQFF	once	TRBJ2-1	NA	TRBV28
TGTGCCACCAGTGAATGGGTAGCGGGGGGGACCGGGGAGCTGTTTTTT	CATSEWVAGGTGELFF	NA	TRBJ2-2	TRBD2	TRBV24-1
TGTGCCAGTGGGGTCGACAGGGACGACACTGAAGCTTTCTTT	CASGVDRDDTEAFF	few	TRBJ1-1	TRBD1	TRBV19
TGTGCCAGCAGCTTCGACTACGACTATGGCTACACCTTC	CASSFDYDYGYTF	NA	TRBJ1-2	NA	TRBV7-9
TGTGCCAGCAGTTTACTCGGCAGGGGCCCTACAGATACGCAGTATTTT	CASSLLGRGPTDTQYF	NA	TRBJ2-3	NA	TRBV27
TGTGCCAGCAGTTTTCAGGGCTCCTACAATGAGCAGTTCTTC	CASSFQGSYNEQFF	many	TRBJ2-1	NA	TRBV28
TGTGCCAGCAGCTTAGGTGGCGGGGGCCGCAGCTCCTACAATGAGCAGTTCTTC	CASSLGGGGRSSYNEQFF	NA	TRBJ2-1	NA	TRBV11-3
TGTGCCAGCAGTAAAACTAAACAGGGGGATGGCTACACCTTC	CASSKTKQGDGYTF	many	TRBJ1-2	TRBD1	TRBV2
TGTGCCAGCAGTCTTACAGGGGTGGGAGAGCAGTACTTC	CASSLTGVGEQYF	once	TRBJ2-7	TRBD1	TRBV11-3
TGTGCCTGGAGGGTCCCAGGGTCACTGGGTGGCTACACCTTC	CAWRVPGSLGGYTF	NA	TRBJ1-2	NA	TRBV30
TGTGCCAGCAGCCGGCAGGGACTCATGAACACTGAAGCTTTCTTT	CASSRQGLMNTEAFF	NA	TRBJ1-1	NA	TRBV27
TGTGCCAGCAGCTCCCGCTCCGGGGTCGTCCTGGCCACTGAAGCTTTCTTT	CASSSRSGVVLATEAFF	NA	TRBJ1-1	NA	TRBV7-2
TGTGCCAGCAGTCAGGACAGGGTCACTGAAGCTTTCTTT	CASSQDRVTEAFF	NA	TRBJ1-1	TRBD1	TRBV12-3/TRBV12-4